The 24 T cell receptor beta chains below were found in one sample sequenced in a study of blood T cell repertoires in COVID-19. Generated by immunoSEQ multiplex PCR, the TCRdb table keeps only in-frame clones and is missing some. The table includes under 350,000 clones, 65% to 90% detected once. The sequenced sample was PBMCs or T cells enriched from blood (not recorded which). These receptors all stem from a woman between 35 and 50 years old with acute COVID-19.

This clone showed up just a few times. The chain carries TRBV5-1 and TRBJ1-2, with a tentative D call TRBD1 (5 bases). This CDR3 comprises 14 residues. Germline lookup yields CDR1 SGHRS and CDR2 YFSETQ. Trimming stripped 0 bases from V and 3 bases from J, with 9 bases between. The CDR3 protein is CASSLDRPDYGYTF. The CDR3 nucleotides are TGCGCCAGCAGCTTGGACAGGCCGGACTATGGCTACACCTTC.

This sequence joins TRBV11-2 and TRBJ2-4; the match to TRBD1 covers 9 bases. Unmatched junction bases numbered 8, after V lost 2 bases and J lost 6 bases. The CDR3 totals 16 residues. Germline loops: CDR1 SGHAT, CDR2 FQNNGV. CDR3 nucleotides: TGTGCCAGCAGCTTAACAGGGGGCGAAAGGATAAACATTCAGTACTTC. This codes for CASSLTGGERINIQYF.

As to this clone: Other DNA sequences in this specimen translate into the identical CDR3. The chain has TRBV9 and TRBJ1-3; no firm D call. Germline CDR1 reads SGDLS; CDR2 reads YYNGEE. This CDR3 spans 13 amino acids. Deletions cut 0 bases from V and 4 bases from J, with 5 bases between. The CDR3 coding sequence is TGTGCCAGCAGCGTAGGAGGGGGAAACACCATATATTTT. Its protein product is CASSVGGGNTIYF.

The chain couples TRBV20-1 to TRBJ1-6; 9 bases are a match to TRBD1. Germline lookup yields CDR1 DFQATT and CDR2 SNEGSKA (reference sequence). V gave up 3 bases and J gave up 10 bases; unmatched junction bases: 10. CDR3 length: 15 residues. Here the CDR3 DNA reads TGCAGTGCTAGTAGGGACAGGGAGGTTGGGTCACCCCTCCACTTT. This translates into CSASRDREVGSPLHF.

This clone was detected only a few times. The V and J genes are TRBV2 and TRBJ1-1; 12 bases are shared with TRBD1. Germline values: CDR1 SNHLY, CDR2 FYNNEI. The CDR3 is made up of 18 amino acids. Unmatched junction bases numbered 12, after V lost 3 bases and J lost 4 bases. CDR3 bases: TGTGCCAGCAGTGATCTGTTTAGGGACAGGGGGCAGGGCACTGAAGCTTTCTTT. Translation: CASSDLFRDRGQGTEAFF.

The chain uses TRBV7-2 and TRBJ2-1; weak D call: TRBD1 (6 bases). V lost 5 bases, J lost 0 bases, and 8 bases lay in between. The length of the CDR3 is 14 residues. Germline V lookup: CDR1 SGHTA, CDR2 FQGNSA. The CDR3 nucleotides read TGTGCCAGCAGCGAACAGGGCTCCTACAATGAGCAGTTCTTC. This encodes CASSEQGSYNEQFF.

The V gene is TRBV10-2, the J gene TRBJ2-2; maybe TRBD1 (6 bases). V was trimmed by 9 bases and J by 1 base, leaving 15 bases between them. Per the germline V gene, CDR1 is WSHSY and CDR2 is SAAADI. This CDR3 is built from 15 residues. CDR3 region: CARGEMGQNTGELFF. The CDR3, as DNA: TGCGCCAGGGGGGAGATGGGACAGAACACCGGGGAGCTGTTTTTT.

Written as DNA, the CDR3 is TGTGCCAGTAGTTCGGGACAGGGTCGAACTAATGAAAAACTGTTTTTT. Translating gives CASSSGQGRTNEKLFF. This rearrangement joins TRBV19 to TRBJ1-4, with 9 bases lining up with TRBD1. The V and J ends lost 5 bases and 1 base, in that order; junction bases with no gene match: 5. Germline V gives CDR1 LNHDA, CDR2 SQIVND (reference sequence). There are 16 residues in the CDR3. The full variable domain, its missing parts supplied by reference TRBV19 and TRBJ1-4, is DGGITQSPKYLFRKEGQNVTLSCEQNLNHDAMYWYRQDPGQGLRLIYYSQIVNDFQKGDIAEGYSVSREKKESFPLTVTSAQKNPTAFYLCASSSGQGRTNEKLFFGSGTQLSVL.

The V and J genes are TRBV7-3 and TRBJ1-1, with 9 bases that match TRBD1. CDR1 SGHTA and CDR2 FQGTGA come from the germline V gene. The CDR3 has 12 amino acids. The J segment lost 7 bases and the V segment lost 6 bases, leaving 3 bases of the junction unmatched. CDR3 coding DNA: TGTGCCAGCAGAAGACAGGGGGGTGAAGCTTTCTTT. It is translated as CASRRQGGEAFF.

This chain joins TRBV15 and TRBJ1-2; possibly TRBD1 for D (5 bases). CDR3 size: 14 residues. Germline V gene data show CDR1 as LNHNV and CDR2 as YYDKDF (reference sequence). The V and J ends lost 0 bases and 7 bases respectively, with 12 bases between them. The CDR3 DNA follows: TGTGCCACCAGCAGAGATCGGGGGGTTGGTGGCTACACCTTC. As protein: CATSRDRGVGGYTF.

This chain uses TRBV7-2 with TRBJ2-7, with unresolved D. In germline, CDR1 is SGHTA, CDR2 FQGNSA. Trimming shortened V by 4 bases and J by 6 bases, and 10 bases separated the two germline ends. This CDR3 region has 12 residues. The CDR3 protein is CASSSLSSEQYF. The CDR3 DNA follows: TGTGCCAGCAGCTCCCTTTCTTCCGAGCAGTACTTC.

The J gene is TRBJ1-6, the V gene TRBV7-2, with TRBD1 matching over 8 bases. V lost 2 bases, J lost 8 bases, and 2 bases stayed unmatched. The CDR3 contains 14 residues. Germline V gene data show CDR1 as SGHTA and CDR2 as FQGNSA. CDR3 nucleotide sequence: TGTGCCAGCAGCTTAATCAGGGGGCATTCACCCCTCCACTTT. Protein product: CASSLIRGHSPLHF.

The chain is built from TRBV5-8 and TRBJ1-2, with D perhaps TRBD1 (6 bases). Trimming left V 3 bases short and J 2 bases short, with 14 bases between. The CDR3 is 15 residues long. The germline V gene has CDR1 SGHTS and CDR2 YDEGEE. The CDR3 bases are TGTGCCAGCAGCTCAGGACAGACGATAAACTATGGCTACACCTTC. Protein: CASSSGQTINYGYTF.

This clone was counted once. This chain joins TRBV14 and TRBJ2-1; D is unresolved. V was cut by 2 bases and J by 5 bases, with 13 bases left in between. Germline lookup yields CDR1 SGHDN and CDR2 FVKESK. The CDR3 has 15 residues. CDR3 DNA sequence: TGTGCCAGCAGCCAATTCTCAGATTACGACAATGAGCAGTTCTTC. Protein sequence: CASSQFSDYDNEQFF.

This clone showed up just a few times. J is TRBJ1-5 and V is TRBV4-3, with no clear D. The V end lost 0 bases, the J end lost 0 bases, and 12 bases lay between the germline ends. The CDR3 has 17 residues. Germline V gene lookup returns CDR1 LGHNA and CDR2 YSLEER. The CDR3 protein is CASSQDFPGYSNQPQHF. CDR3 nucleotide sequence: TGCGCCAGCAGCCAAGATTTTCCGGGGTATAGCAATCAGCCCCAGCATTTT.

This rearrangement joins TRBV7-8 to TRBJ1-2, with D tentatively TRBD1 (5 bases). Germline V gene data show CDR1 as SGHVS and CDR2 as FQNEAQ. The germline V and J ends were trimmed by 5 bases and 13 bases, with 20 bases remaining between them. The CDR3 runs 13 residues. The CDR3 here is CASSPTSTDSLTF. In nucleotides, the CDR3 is TGTGCCAGCAGCCCCACGTCGACAGACTCCCTCACCTTC.

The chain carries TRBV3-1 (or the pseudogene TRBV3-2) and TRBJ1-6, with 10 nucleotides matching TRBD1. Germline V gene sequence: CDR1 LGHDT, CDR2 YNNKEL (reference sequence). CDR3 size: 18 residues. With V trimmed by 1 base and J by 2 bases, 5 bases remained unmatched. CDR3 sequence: CASSQARDRGTYNSPLHF. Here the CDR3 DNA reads TGTGCCAGCAGCCAAGCTCGGGACAGGGGAACCTATAATTCACCCCTCCACTTT.

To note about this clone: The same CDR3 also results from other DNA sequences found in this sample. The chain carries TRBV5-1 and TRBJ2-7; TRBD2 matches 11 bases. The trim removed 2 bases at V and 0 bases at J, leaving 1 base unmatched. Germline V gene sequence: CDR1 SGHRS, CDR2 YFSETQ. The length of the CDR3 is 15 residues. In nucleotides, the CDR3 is TGCGCCAGCAGCTTAACTAGCGGGGGCTCCTACGAGCAGTACTTC. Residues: CASSLTSGGSYEQYF.

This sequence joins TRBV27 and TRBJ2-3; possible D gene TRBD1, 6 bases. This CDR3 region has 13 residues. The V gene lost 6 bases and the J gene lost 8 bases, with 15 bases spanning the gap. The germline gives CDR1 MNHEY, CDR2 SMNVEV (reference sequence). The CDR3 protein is CASRPSGDGTQYF. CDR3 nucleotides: TGTGCCAGCAGACCCTCAGGGGATGGTACGCAGTATTTT.

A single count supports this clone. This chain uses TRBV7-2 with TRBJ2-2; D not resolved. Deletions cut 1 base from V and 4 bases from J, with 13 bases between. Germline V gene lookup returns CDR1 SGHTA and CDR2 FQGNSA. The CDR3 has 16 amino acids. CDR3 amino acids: CASSLVLRLATGELFF. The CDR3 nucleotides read TGTGCCAGCAGCTTAGTTCTGAGGCTGGCCACCGGGGAGCTGTTTTTT. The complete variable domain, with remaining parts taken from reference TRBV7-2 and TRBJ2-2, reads GAGVSQSPSNKVTEKGKDVELRCDPISGHTALYWYRQSLGQGLEFLIYFQGNSAPDKSGLPSDRFSAERTGGSVSTLTIQRTQQEDSAVYLCASSLVLRLATGELFFGEGSRLTVL.

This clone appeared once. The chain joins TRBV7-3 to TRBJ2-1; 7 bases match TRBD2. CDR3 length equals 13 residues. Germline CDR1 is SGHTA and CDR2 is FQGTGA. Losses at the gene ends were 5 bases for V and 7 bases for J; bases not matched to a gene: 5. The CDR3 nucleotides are TGTGCCAGCAGCCGGACTAGATCTAATGAGCAGTTCTTC. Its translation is CASSRTRSNEQFF.

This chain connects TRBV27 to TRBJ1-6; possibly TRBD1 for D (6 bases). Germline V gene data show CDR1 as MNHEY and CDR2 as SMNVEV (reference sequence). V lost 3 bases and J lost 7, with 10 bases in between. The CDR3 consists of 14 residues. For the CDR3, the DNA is TGTGCCAGCAGTTTCAGGGGAACCAATTCACCCCTCCACTTT. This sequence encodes CASSFRGTNSPLHF.

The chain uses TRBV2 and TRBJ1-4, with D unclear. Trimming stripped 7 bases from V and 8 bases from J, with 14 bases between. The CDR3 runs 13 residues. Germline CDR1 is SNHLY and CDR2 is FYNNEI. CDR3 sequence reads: CASKDTGKEKLFF. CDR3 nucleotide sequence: TGTGCCAGCAAAGACACGGGAAAAGAAAAACTGTTTTTT.

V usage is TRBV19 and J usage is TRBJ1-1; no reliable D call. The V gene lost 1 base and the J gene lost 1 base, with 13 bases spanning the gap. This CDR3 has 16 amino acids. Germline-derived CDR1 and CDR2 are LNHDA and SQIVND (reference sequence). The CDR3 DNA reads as TGTGCCAGTAGTATAGTCGGCGGGCACCCGAACACTGAAGCTTTCTTT. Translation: CASSIVGGHPNTEAFF.